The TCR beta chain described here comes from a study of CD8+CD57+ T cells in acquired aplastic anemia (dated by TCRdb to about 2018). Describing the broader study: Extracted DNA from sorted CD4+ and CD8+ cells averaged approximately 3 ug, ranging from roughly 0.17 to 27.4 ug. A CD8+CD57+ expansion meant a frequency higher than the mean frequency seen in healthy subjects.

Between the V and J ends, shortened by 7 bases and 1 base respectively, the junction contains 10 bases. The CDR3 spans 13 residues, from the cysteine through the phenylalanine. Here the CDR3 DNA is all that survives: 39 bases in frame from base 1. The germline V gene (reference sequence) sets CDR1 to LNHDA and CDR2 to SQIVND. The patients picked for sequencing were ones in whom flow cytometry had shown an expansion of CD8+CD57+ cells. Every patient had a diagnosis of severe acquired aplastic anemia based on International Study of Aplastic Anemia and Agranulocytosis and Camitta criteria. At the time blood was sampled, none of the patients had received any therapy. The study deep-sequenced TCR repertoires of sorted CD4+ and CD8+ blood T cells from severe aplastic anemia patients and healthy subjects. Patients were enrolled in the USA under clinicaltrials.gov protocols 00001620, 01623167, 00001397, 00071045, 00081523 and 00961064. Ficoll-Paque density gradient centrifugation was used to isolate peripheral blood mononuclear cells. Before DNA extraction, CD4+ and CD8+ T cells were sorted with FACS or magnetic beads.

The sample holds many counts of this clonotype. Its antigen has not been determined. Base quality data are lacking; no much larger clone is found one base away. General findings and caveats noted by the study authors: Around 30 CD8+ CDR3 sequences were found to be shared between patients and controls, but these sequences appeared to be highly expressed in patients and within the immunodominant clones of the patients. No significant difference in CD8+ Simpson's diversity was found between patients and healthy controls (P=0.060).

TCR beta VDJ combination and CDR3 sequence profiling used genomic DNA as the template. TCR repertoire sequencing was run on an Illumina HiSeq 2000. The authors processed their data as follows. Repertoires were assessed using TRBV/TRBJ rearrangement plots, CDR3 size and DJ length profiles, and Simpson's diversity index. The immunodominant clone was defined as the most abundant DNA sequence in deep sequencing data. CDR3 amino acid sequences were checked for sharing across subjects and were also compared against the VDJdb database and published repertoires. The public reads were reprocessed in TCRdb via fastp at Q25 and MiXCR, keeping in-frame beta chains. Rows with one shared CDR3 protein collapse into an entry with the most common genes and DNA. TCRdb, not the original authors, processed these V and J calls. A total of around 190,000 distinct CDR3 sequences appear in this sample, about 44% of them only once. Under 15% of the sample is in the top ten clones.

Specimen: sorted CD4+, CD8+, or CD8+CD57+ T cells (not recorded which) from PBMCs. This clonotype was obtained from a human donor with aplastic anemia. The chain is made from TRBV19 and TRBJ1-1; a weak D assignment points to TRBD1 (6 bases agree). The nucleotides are TGTGCCAGTAAAAACAGGGAGAACACTGAAGCTTTCTTT. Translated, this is CASKNRENTEAFF.